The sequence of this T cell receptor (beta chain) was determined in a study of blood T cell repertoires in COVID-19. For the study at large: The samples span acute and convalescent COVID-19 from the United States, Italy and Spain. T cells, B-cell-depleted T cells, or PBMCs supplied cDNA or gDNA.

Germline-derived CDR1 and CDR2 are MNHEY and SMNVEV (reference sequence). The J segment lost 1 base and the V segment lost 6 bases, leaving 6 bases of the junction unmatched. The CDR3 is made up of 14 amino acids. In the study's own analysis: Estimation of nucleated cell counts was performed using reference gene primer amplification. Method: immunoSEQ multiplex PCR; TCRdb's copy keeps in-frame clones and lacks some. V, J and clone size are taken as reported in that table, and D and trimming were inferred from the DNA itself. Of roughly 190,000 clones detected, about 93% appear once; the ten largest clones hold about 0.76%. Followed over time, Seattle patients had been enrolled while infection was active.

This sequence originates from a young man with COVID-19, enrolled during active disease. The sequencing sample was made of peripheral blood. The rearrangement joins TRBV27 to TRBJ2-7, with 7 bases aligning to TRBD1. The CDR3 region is CASRRPGQSYEQYF. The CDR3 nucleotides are TGTGCCAGCAGACGACCGGGACAGTCCTACGAGCAGTACTTC.